Sequencing of this T cell receptor (beta chain) was carried out in a study of vaccination and CD4 T cells after COVID-19. About the study: Cellular stimulation was performed using overlapping spike peptides derived from SARS-CoV-2, HCoV-NL63, HCoV-OC43 and HCoV-229E.

Study-wide results and caveats: Convalescent patient numbers were relatively low, with no early post-infection timepoints.

Specified treatment: roughly 10-day PBMC culture with coronavirus spike peptide pools or control peptides (ViraFEST assay). This clonotype was seen once. The antigen is undetermined. Trimming took 7 bases from V and 4 from J; bases not matched to a gene: 9. Germline V gene lookup returns CDR1 MNHEY and CDR2 SVGEGT. This CDR3 spans 15 amino acids. An Oncomine TCR Beta short-read assay was used to sequence the DNA from cultured CD4+ T cells. MiXCR, run by TCRdb on the PCR reads, gives a single entry per CDR3 protein. This sample carries approximately 13,000 distinct CDR3 sequences, 60% to 80% of them seen once, and the ten largest clones take 28%.

Sequencing was done on a sample of CD4+ T cells from blood, cultured in vitro. The receptor was isolated from a human donor who had recovered from COVID-19. V gene TRBV6-2 or TRBV6-3 combines with J gene TRBJ2-2; TRBD1 matches 7 bases. CDR3 in amino acids: CASMLTGVRTGELFF. The CDR3 region has the DNA TGTGCCAGCATGCTAACAGGGGTGCGCACCGGGGAGCTGTTTTTT.